This entry lists 22 T cell receptor beta chains sequenced from one sample in a study of patients and donors after allogeneic stem cell transplantation. TCRdb analysed the RT-PCR reads with MiXCR anew, one entry per CDR3 protein. Of some 200,000 distinct CDR3 sequences listed, 41% are singletons. The sequenced sample consisted of blood, either unsorted or a sorted T cell fraction (not recorded which). The receptors shown here come from a human donor who was either an allogeneic HSCT recipient or a stem cell or donor lymphocyte infusion donor (not recorded which). It is not recorded whose cells these are; they may come from a transplant donor.

The CDR3 sequence: CASGWFGGLTTYGYTF. CDR3 nucleotides: TGTGCCAGCGGGTGGTTCGGAGGCCTCACCACCTATGGCTACACCTTC. The rearrangement joins TRBV28 to TRBJ1-2, with D uncertain. Trimming took off 8 bases at V and 4 bases at J, with 23 bases between the two ends. Germline V gene lookup returns CDR1 MDHEN and CDR2 SYDVKM. The CDR3 spans 16 residues.

The chain has TRBV7-9 and TRBJ2-1; 10 nucleotides match TRBD2. V shed 2 bases, J shed 7 bases, and the junction held 11 bases outside the gene matches. The CDR3 covers 17 residues. CDR1 SEHNR and CDR2 FQNEAQ come from the germline V gene (reference sequence). CDR3 loop: CASSLKAWVAGGNEQFF. The CDR3 coding sequence is TGTGCCAGCAGCTTAAAGGCCTGGGTAGCGGGAGGTAATGAGCAGTTCTTC.

This clonotype was observed a few times. This rearrangement joins TRBV12-3 or TRBV12-4 to TRBJ1-1; D not resolved. This CDR3 contains 13 residues. The V gene lost 6 bases and the J gene lost 8 bases, with 16 bases spanning the gap. The CDR3 DNA reads as TGTGCCAGCAGGCCAGGTTGGGCGGCAGAAGCTTTCTTT. The encoded protein is CASRPGWAAEAFF.

This chain links TRBV29-1 with TRBJ2-3; 11 positions match TRBD1. The CDR3 extends over 15 amino acids. In germline, CDR1 is SQVTM, CDR2 ANQGSEA. J lost 3 bases, V lost 3 bases, and 5 bases had no gene match. DNA for the CDR3: TGCAGCGTTGACAGGGGACAGGGGGTTACAGATACGCAGTATTTT. It is translated as CSVDRGQGVTDTQYF.

This chain connects TRBV20-1 to TRBJ1-5; 8 positions agree with TRBD1. This CDR3 has 15 amino acids. The trim removed 1 base at V and 7 bases at J, leaving 9 bases unmatched. Germline values: CDR1 DFQATT, CDR2 SNEGSKA (reference sequence). The CDR3, as DNA: TGCAGTGCTAGAGCCGGACAGGGAGGGTACCAGCCCCAGCATTTT. Amino acids: CSARAGQGGYQPQHF.

The genes are TRBV11-2 and TRBJ2-1, with 9 bases identical to TRBD2. Trimming removed 3 bases from V and 4 bases from J; junction bases left unmatched: 13. Germline V CDR1 and CDR2: SGHAT, FQNNGV. The CDR3 has 18 residues. CDR3 residues: CASSFLTLLAGPYNEQFF. CDR3 coding DNA: TGTGCCAGCAGCTTCCTGACCCTCCTAGCGGGACCGTACAATGAGCAGTTCTTC.

This chain joins TRBV7-3 and TRBJ1-6, with D possibly being TRBD1 (6 bases). Trimming left V 0 bases short and J 7 bases short, with 10 bases between. Germline CDR1 reads SGHTA; CDR2 reads FQGTGA. The length of the CDR3 is 15 residues. CDR3 sequence (DNA): TGTGCCAGCAGCTTAACCACAGGGTGGAATTCACCCCTCCACTTT. Amino acid sequence: CASSLTTGWNSPLHF.

This clonotype was seen only once. V usage is TRBV6-6 and J usage is TRBJ2-1; 10 nucleotides line up with TRBD1. V lost 2 bases to trimming and J lost 7 bases; unmatched junction nucleotides: 17. The CDR3 has 19 residues. Germline V gives CDR1 MNHNY, CDR2 SVGAGI (reference sequence). CDR3 in amino acids: CASSYDGESGQGILNEQFF. DNA for the CDR3: TGTGCCAGCAGTTACGATGGAGAGTCGGGACAGGGGATTTTGAATGAGCAGTTCTTC.

The rearrangement joins TRBV5-1 to TRBJ2-1; no reliable D call. The CDR3 loop spans 11 amino acids. Trimming pared 7 bases from V and 9 bases from J, leaving 11 bases between. Germline values: CDR1 SGHRS, CDR2 YFSETQ. The CDR3 DNA reads TGCGCCAGCGGCCAGTCAGGTGAGCAGTTCTTC. Translated: CASGQSGEQFF.

The chain links TRBV10-3 to TRBJ1-5, with a weak D call TRBD1 (6 bases). The germline CDR1 and CDR2 sequences are ENHRY and SYGVKD. The V gene lost 7 bases and the J gene lost 5 bases, with 12 bases spanning the gap. The CDR3 is 13 amino acids. The CDR3 reads CAINEGGDQPQHF. DNA for the CDR3: TGTGCCATCAACGAGGGGGGTGATCAGCCCCAGCATTTT.

This clonotype was seen more than once but under ten times. The chain is built from TRBV20-1 and TRBJ1-2, with 12 bases matching TRBD1. Trimming took 8 bases from V and 7 from J; bases not matched to a gene: 11. The CDR3 is 14 amino acids. The V gene's germline CDR1 is DFQATT and CDR2 SNEGSKA (reference sequence). For the CDR3, the DNA is TGCAGTCCCCGGGGGACAGGGGGCGAGGGTGGCTACACCTTC. It codes for CSPRGTGGEGGYTF.

V gene TRBV6-1 combines with J gene TRBJ1-2; weak D call: TRBD1 (5 bases). CDR1 is MNHNS, CDR2 SASEGT, per germline. V shed 2 bases and J shed 5 bases, with 12 bases lying between them. This CDR3 is 14 amino acids long. This CDR3 is CASSEISRAYGYTF. DNA of the CDR3: TGTGCCAGCAGTGAAATAAGCAGGGCTTATGGCTACACCTTC.

The genes are TRBV7-8 and TRBJ2-1; 11 nucleotides match TRBD2. Trimming took 4 bases from V and 10 from J; bases not matched to a gene: 6. The V gene's germline CDR1 is SGHVS and CDR2 FQNEAQ. The CDR3 consists of 14 residues. This chain's CDR3 is CASSYFASGGEQFF. In DNA form, the CDR3 reads TGTGCCAGCAGCTACTTCGCTAGCGGGGGGGAGCAGTTCTTC.

A few counts support this clonotype. The chain is built from TRBV24-1 and TRBJ1-5, with unresolved D. V lost 12 bases to trimming and J lost 0 bases, with 11 bases between them. Germline CDR1 and CDR2: KGHDR and SFDVKD. The CDR3 has 13 amino acids. CDR3 DNA sequence: TGTGCCCCACGCGATTATAGCAATCAGCCCCAGCATTTT. It codes for CAPRDYSNQPQHF.

This clonotype showed up just a few times. V usage is TRBV12-3 or TRBV12-4 and J usage is TRBJ2-1; 9 positions match TRBD2. The length of the CDR3 is 16 residues. V dropped 6 bases and J dropped 0; count of bases not matched to a gene: 6. The chain's CDR3 is CASRKLAGSSYNEQFF. The CDR3 DNA reads as TGTGCCAGCAGAAAACTAGCGGGTAGCTCCTACAATGAGCAGTTCTTC.

The gene calls are TRBV7-9 and TRBJ1-4; D not resolved. This CDR3 has 15 residues. Germline V gives CDR1 SEHNR, CDR2 FQNEAQ (reference sequence). The V end lost 4 bases, the J end lost 0 bases, and 9 bases lay between the germline ends. CDR3 bases: TGTGCCAGCAGCTCAGGACTATCAACTAATGAAAAACTGTTTTTT. Protein: CASSSGLSTNEKLFF.

CDR3 sequence reads: CSVEREGRAYNEQFF. For the CDR3, the DNA is TGCAGTGTTGAGCGGGAGGGCCGCGCGTACAATGAGCAGTTCTTC. The chain couples TRBV20-1 to TRBJ2-1, with TRBD2 matching 10 bases. Trimming cost V 7 bases and J 4 bases; bases outside gene matches: 10. The CDR3 is made up of 15 amino acids. Germline values: CDR1 DFQATT, CDR2 SNEGSKA (reference sequence).

This chain links TRBV3-1 with TRBJ2-5; 11 positions agree with TRBD1. The CDR3 runs to 16 residues. V lost 1 base and J lost 1; bases outside the gene matches: 2. Looked up from germline, CDR1 is LGHDT and CDR2 is YNNKEL (reference sequence). The CDR3 nucleotides are TGTGCCAGCAGCCAAGGGGACAGGGGGATCCAAGAGACCCAGTACTTC. Translation: CASSQGDRGIQETQYF.

The chain carries TRBV28 and TRBJ1-2; D gene unclear. The V and J ends lost 6 bases and 4 bases respectively, with 18 bases between them. Per germline, CDR1 MDHEN and CDR2 SYDVKM. The CDR3 is 15 amino acids. This CDR3 reads CASSTPKGGAYGYTF. CDR3 DNA sequence: TGTGCCAGCAGCACCCCAAAGGGAGGTGCCTATGGCTACACCTTC.

The chain uses TRBV5-1 and TRBJ2-3, with a possible D match to TRBD2 (6 bases). Germline V lookup: CDR1 SGHRS, CDR2 YFSETQ. Trimming removed 2 bases at V and 4 bases at J, with 8 bases between. This CDR3 is built from 13 residues. The DNA of the CDR3 is TGCGCCAGCAGCTTCCGCGGGGCAGATACGCAGTATTTT. Amino acids: CASSFRGADTQYF.

The chain recombines TRBV27 with TRBJ2-3, with D possibly TRBD2 on 5 matching bases. The germline V gene has CDR1 MNHEY and CDR2 SMNVEV (reference sequence). This CDR3 has 17 amino acids. V was trimmed by 3 bases and J by 1 base, leaving 17 bases between them. CDR3 loop: CASSFLMTGAGTDTQYF. CDR3 nucleotides: TGTGCCAGCAGTTTCTTAATGACCGGAGCGGGCACAGATACGCAGTATTTT.

This chain connects TRBV24-1 to TRBJ2-1; D call uncertain. The length of the CDR3 is 13 residues. Trimming left V 4 bases short and J 8 bases short, with 11 bases between. Germline V gene lookup returns CDR1 KGHDR and CDR2 SFDVKD. CDR3 in DNA: TGTGCCACCAGTGAGGGCAGATCGGATGAGCAGTTCTTC. It codes for CATSEGRSDEQFF.